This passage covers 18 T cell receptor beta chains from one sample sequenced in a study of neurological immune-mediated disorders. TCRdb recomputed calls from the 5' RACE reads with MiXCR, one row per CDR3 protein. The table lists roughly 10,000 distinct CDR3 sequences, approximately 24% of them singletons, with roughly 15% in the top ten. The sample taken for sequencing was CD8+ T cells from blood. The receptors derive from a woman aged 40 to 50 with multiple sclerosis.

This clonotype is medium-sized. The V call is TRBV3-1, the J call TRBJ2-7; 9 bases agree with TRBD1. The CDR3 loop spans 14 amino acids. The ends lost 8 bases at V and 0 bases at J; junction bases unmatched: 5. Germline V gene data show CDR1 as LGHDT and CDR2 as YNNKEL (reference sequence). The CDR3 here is CASGGQGISYEQYF. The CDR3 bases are TGTGCCAGCGGGGGACAGGGAATCTCCTACGAGCAGTACTTC.

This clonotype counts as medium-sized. The CDR3 nucleotides are TGCGCCAGCAGCGTGGACAGGGGCTACGAGCAGTACTTC. Translation: CASSVDRGYEQYF. The J gene is TRBJ2-7, the V gene TRBV5-1; 9 positions match TRBD1. The CDR3 contains 13 residues. Germline CDR1 reads SGHRS; CDR2 reads YFSETQ. Trimming at V came to 4 bases and at J to 3 bases, leaving 2 bases not matched to a gene.

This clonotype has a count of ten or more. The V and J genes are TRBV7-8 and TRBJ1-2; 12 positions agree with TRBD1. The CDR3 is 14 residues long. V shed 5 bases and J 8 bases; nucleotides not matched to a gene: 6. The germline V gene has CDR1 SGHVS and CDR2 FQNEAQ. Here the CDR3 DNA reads TGTGCCAGCAGCCCGGGACAGGGGGCTTTAGGCTACACCTTC. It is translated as CASSPGQGALGYTF.

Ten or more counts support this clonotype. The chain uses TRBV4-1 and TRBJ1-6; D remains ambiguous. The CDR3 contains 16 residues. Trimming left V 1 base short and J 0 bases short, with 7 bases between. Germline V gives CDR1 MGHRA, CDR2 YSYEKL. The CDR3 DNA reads TGCGCCAGCAGCCAAGCTGGGTTCTCCTATAATTCACCCCTCCACTTT. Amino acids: CASSQAGFSYNSPLHF.

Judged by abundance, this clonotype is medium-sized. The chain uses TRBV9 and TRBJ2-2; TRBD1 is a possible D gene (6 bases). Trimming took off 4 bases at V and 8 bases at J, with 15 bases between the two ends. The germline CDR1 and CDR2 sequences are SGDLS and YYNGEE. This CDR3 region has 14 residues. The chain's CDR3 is CASSPGVGSGELFF. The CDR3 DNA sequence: TGTGCCAGCAGCCCAGGGGTGGGATCTGGGGAGCTGTTTTTT.

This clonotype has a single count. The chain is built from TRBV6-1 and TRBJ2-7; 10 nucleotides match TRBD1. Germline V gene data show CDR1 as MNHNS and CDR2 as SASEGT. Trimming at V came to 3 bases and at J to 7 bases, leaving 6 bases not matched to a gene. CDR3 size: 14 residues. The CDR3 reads CASSDPGQGLEQYF. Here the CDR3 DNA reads TGTGCCAGCAGTGATCCGGGACAGGGGTTGGAGCAGTACTTC.

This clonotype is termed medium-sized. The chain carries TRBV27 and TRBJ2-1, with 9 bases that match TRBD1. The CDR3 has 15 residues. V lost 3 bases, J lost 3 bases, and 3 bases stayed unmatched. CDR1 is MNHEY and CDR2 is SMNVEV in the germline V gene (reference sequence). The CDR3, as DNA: TGTGCCAGCAGTTTGGACAGGGGTATCTACAATGAGCAGTTCTTC. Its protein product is CASSLDRGIYNEQFF.

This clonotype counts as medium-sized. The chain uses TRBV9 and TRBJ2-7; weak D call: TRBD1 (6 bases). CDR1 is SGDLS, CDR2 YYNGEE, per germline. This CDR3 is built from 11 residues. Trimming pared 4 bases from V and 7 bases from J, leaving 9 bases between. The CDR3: CASSQGGEQYF. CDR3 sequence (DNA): TGTGCCAGCAGCCAAGGGGGAGAGCAGTACTTC.

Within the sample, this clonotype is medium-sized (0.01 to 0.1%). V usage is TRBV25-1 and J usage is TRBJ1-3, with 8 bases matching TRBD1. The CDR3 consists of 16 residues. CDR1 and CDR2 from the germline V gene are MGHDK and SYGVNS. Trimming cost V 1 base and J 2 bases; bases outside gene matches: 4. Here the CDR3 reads CASSEFPDRAGNTIYF. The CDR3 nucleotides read TGTGCCAGCAGTGAATTCCCGGACAGGGCTGGAAACACCATATATTTT.

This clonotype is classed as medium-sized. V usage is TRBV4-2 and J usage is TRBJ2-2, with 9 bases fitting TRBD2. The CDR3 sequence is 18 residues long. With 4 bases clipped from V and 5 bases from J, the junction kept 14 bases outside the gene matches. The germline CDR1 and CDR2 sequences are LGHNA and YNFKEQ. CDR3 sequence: CASSPRGASGVGTGELFF. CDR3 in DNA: TGTGCCAGCAGCCCGAGAGGTGCTAGCGGGGTAGGGACCGGGGAGCTGTTTTTT.

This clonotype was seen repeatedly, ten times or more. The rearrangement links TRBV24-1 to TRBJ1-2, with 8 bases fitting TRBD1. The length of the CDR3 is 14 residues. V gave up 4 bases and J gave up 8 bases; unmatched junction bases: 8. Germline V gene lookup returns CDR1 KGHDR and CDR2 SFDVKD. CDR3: CATSDSGTGMGYTF. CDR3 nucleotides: TGTGCCACCAGTGACTCCGGGACAGGAATGGGCTACACCTTC.

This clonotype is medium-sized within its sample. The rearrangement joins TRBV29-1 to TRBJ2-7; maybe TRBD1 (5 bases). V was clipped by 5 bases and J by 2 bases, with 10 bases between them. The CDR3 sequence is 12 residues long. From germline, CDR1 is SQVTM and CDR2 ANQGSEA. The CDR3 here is CSVSQGPYEQYF. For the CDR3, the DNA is TGCAGCGTTTCCCAGGGCCCCTACGAGCAGTACTTC.

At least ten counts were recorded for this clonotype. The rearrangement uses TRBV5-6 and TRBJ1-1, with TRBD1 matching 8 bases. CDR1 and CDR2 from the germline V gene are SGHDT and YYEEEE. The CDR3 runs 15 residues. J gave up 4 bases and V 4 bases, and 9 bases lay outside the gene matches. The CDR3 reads CASSPDQGAFTEAFF. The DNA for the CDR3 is TGTGCCAGCAGCCCCGACCAGGGGGCGTTCACTGAAGCTTTCTTT.

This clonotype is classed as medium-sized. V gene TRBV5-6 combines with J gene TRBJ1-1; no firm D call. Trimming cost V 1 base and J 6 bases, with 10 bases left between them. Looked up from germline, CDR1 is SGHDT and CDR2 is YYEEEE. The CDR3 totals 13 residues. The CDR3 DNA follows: TGTGCCAGCAGCTTGTTGGGGATGCCTGAAGCTTTCTTT. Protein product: CASSLLGMPEAFF.

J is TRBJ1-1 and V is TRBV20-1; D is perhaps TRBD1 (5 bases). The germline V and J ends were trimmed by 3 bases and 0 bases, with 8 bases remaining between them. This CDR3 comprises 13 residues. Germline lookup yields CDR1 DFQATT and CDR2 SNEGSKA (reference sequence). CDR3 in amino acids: CSAREDMNTEAFF. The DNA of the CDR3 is TGCAGTGCTAGGGAGGACATGAACACTGAAGCTTTCTTT.

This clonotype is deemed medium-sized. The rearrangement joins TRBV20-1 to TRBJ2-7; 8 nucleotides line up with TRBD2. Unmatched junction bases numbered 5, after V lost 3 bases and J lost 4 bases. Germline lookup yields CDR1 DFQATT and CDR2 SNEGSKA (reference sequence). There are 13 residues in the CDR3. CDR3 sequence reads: CSASGGEVYEQYF. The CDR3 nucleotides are TGCAGTGCTAGCGGGGGGGAGGTGTACGAGCAGTACTTC.

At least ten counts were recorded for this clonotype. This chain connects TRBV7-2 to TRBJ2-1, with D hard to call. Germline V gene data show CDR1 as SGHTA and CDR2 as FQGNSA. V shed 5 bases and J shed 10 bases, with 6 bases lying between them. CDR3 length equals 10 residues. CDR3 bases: TGTGCCAGCAGCCAAGTGGAGCAGTTCTTC. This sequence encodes CASSQVEQFF.

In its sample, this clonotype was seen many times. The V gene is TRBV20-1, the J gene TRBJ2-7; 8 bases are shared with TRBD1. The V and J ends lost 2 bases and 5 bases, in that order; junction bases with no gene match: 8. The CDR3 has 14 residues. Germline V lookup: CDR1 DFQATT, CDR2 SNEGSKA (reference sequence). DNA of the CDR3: TGCAGTGCTAGATCTTCGACAGGGGTGGACGAGCAGTACTTC. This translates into CSARSSTGVDEQYF.